One and the same sample provided the 7 T cell receptor beta chains below, sequenced in a study of neurological immune-mediated disorders. One entry per CDR3 protein results from TCRdb running MiXCR on the 5' RACE reads. Among over 45,000 distinct CDR3 sequences listed, 5.8% were seen once. Sequenced: CD4+ T cells from blood. These receptors were taken from a woman aged 18-29 years with multiple sclerosis.

In regard to this clonotype: This is likely a read error, given that the CDR3 carries no conserved phenylalanine or tryptophan at its end. The J gene is TRBJ2-1, the V gene TRBV3-1, with D hard to call. This CDR3 has 15 amino acids. The V end lost 3 bases, the J end lost 4 bases, and 13 bases lay between the germline ends. The germline V gene encodes CDR1 LGHDT and CDR2 YNNKEL (reference sequence). The CDR3 sequence is CASSQGLMSYNEQFC. The CDR3, as DNA: TGTGCCAGCAGCCAGGGCCTTATGTCGTACAATGAGCAGTTCTGC.

This clonotype was counted ten times or more. The CDR3 reads CASSSGQSRNTIYF. In DNA form, the CDR3 reads TGTGCCAGCAGCTCCGGACAGAGCCGAAACACCATATATTTT. This chain uses TRBV7-2 with TRBJ1-3; tentatively, D is TRBD1 (6 bases). The CDR3 consists of 14 residues. V dropped 4 bases and J dropped 5 bases, with 12 bases sitting between them. Germline V gives CDR1 SGHTA, CDR2 FQGNSA.

This clonotype was counted many times. This chain joins TRBV21-1 and TRBJ2-6; TRBD2 is taken as the D call from the table, unchecked against the DNA. TRBV21-1 is reported as a pseudogene. The CDR3 has 17 residues. CDR3 coding DNA: TGTGCCAGCAGCAAAGAAGCGGTGATCTCTGGGGCCAACGTCCTGACTTTC. Translation: CASSKEAVISGANVLTF.

This clonotype was counted ten times or more. In nucleotides, the CDR3 is TGTGCCAGCAGTTTTAAGCTACCGGGACAGGGGTACGAGCAGTACTTC. Residues: CASSFKLPGQGYEQYF. The V call is TRBV2, the J call TRBJ2-7; 10 bases fit TRBD1. J was trimmed by 4 bases and V by 5 bases; bases with no gene match: 11. Per the germline V gene, CDR1 is SNHLY and CDR2 is FYNNEI. The length of the CDR3 is 16 residues.

This clonotype was picked up many times. This chain joins TRBV28 and TRBJ2-3, with D perhaps given as TRBD1 or TRBD2 (5 bases each). V lost 10 bases to trimming and J lost 1 base, with 12 bases between them. Germline lookup yields CDR1 MDHEN and CDR2 SYDVKM. The length of the CDR3 is 13 residues. The CDR3 reads CAIRGAGTDTQYF. The CDR3 nucleotides read TGTGCCATTCGGGGCGCCGGCACAGATACGCAGTATTTT.

This clonotype was counted ten times or more. The CDR3 region is CASILPDRVEGSYEQYV. The CDR3 nucleotides read TGTGCCAGCATTTTGCCGGACAGGGTGGAAGGTTCCTACGAGCAGTACGTC. The gene calls are TRBV12-3 or TRBV12-4 and TRBJ2-7; 8 bases agree with TRBD1. With V trimmed by 7 bases and J by 1 base, 15 bases remained unmatched. The CDR3 runs 17 residues.

This clonotype was seen only a few times. This chain joins TRBV18 and TRBJ1-1; TRBD1 might be the D (6 bases). The germline gives CDR1 KGHSH, CDR2 LQKENI. V gave up 5 bases and J gave up 10 bases, with 23 bases separating them. CDR3 length: 15 residues. The CDR3 DNA reads as TGTGCCAGCTCAGCAGGGGCGACTCTTGTGAAAGGAGCTTTCTTT. It codes for CASSAGATLVKGAFF.